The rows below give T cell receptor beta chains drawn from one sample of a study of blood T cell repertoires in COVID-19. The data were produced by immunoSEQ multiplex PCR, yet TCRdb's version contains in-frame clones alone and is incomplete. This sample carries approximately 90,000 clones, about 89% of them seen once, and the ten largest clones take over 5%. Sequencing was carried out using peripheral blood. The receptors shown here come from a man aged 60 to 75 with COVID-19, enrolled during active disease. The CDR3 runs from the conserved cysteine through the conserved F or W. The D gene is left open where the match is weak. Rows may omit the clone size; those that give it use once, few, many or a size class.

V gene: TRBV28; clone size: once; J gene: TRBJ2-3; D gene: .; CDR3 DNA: TGTGCCAGCTCCGGGGTCAGTAGTCCAGATACGCAGTATTTT; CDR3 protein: CASSGVSSPDTQYF
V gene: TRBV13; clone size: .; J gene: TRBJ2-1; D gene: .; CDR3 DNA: TGTGCCAGCAGCTTAGGCCGCTCCCCGGGAGTGGGCGACAATGAGCAGTTCTTC; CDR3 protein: CASSLGRSPGVGDNEQFF
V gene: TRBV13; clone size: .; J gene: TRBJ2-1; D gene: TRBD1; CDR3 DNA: TGTGCCAGCAGCTTAAGTAGGGGGACAGAGAAGCAGTTCTTC; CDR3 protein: CASSLSRGTEKQFF
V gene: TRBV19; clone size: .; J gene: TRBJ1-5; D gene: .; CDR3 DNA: TGTGCCAGTAGTATTACGGCGGAGGAGGATCAGCCCCAGCATTTT; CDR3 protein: CASSITAEEDQPQHF
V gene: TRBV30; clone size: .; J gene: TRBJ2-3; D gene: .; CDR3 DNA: TGTGCCTGGAGTGTACGGCGAGACTTCTTATCCACAGATACGCAGTATTTT; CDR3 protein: CAWSVRRDFLSTDTQYF
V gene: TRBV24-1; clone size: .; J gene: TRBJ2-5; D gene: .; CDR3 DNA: TGTGCCACCAGTGTGGCAGGCCCGCAAGAGACCCAGTACTTC; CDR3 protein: CATSVAGPQETQYF
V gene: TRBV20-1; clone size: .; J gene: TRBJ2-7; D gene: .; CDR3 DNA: TGCAGTGCTAGAGGTTACTACGAGCAGTACTTC; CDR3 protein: CSARGYYEQYF
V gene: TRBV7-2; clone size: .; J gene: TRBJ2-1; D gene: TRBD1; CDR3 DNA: TGTGCCAGCAGCTTCCGGGACAGGGGGTTTGCTGAGCAGTTCTTC; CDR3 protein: CASSFRDRGFAEQFF
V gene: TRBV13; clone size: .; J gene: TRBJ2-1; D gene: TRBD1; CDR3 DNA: TGTGCCAGCAGCTCAACTCGACAGGGGGCGTTGAATGAGCAGTTCTTC; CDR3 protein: CASSSTRQGALNEQFF
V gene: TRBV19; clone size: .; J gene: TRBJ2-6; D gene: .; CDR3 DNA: TGTGCCAGTAAACCCGAGTCTGGGGCCAACGTCCTGACTTTC; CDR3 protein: CASKPESGANVLTF
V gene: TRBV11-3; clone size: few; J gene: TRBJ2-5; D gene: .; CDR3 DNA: TGTGCCAGCAGCACGGAGGGACTCGAAGAAGAGACCCAGTACTTC; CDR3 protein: CASSTEGLEEETQYF
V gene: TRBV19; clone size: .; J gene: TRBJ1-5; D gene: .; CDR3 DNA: TGTGCCAGTAGTATACAGGGCGGCAATCAGCCCCAGCATTTT; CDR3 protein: CASSIQGGNQPQHF
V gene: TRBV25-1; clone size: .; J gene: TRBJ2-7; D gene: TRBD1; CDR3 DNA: TGTGCCAGCAGTGATCCCGGGACAGGGACCTACGAGCAGTACTTC; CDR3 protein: CASSDPGTGTYEQYF
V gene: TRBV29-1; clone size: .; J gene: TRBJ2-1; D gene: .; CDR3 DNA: TGCAGCGCCCCGGGACGGGGGAATGAGCAGTTCTTC; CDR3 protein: CSAPGRGNEQFF
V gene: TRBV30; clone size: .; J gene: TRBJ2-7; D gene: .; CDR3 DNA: TGTGCCTGGAGTGTGGGGCCACTTCTACGGGAGCAGTACTTC; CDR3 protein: CAWSVGPLLREQYF
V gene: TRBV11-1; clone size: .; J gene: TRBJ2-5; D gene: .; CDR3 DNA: TGTGCCAGCAGCTTAGATGGCAGTCAAGAGACCCAGTACTTC; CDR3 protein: CASSLDGSQETQYF
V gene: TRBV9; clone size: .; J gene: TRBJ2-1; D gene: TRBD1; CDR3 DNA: TGTGCCAGCAGCGTAGATGAGGGACAGGGGGGCTCCTACAATGAGCAGTTCTTC; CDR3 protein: CASSVDEGQGGSYNEQFF
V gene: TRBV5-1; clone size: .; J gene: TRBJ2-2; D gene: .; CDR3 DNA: TGCGCCAGCACTTTAGACACCGGGGAGCTGTTTTTT; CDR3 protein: CASTLDTGELFF
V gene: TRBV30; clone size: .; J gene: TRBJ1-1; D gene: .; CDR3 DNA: TGTGCCTGGAGTCGGGGGGATTGGATGGGCACTGAAGCTTTCTTT; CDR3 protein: CAWSRGDWMGTEAFF
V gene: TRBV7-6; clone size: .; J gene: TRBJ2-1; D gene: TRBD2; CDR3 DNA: TGTGCCAGCAGCACCGGGACTAGCGGGAGTTCCTACAATGAGCAGTTCTTC; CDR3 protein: CASSTGTSGSSYNEQFF
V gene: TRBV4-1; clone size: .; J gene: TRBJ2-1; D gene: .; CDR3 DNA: TGCGCCAGCAGCCAAGAAGAGCCCCTAGCAGGGGAGGAGCAGTTCTTC; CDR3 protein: CASSQEEPLAGEEQFF
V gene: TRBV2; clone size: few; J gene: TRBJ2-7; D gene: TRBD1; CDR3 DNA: TGTGCCAGCAAAAGACAGGGCTACGAGCAGTACTTC; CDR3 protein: CASKRQGYEQYF
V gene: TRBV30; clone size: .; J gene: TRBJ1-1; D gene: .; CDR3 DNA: TGTGCCTGGAGTGTCGGGGGTAGGAACACTGAAGCTTTCTTT; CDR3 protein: CAWSVGGRNTEAFF
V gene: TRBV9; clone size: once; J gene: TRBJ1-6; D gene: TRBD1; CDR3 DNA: TGTGCCAGCAGCGTAGAACAGGGGAATTCACCCCTCCACTTT; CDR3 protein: CASSVEQGNSPLHF
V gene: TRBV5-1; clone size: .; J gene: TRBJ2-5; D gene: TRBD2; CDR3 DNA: TGCGCCAGCGGAGCTAGCGGGTTCCAAGAGACCCAGTACTTC; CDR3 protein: CASGASGFQETQYF
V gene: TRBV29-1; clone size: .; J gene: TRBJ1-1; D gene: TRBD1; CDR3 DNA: TGCAGCGTTGAGTCAGGGGGCGAGTGGACTGAAGCTTTCTTT; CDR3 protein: CSVESGGEWTEAFF
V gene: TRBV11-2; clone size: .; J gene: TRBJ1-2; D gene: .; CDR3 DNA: TGTGCCAGCAGCTTAGAGTACAGGGACTATGGCTACACCTTC; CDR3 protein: CASSLEYRDYGYTF
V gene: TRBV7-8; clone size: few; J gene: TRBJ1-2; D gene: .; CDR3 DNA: TGTGCCAGCAGCTTAGTTGCGGGGGAAGCTAACTATGGCTACACCTTC; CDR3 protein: CASSLVAGEANYGYTF
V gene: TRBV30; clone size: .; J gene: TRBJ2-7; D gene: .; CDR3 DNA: TGTGCCTGGAGTGCTTTACAGGGAGGGGGCGAGCAGTACTTC; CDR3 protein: CAWSALQGGGEQYF
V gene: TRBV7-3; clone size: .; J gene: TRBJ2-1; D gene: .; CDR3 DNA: TGTGCCAGCAGCTTATTAGGGGAGGAGGACAATGAGCAGTTCTTC; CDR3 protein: CASSLLGEEDNEQFF
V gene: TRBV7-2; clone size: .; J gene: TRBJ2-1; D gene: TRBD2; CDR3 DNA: TGTGCCAGCAGCTTACTCGGGGTAGCGGGAGTCAATGAGCAGTTCTTC; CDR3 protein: CASSLLGVAGVNEQFF
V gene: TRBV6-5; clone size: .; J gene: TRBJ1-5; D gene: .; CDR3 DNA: TGTGCCAGCCGCCGTGAGTACAATCAGCCCCAGCATTTT; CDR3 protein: CASRREYNQPQHF
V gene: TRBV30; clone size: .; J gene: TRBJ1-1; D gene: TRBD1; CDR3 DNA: TGTGCCTGGAGTGTCCCGGACAGGATGAACACTGAAGCTTTCTTT; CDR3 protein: CAWSVPDRMNTEAFF
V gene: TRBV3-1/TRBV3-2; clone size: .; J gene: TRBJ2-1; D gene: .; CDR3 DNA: TGTGCCAGCAGCCAAGATCGGGTCAGCAATGAGCAGTTCTTC; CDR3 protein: CASSQDRVSNEQFF
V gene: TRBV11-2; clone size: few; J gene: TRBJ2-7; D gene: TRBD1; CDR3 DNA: TGTGCCAGCAGCTTAGATCCACAGGGGGCCTACGAGCAGTACTTC; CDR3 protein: CASSLDPQGAYEQYF
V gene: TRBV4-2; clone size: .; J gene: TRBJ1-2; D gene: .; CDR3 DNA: TGTGCCAGCAGCCAAGGGGAGGGGACAACGTCTAACTATGGCTACACCTTC; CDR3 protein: CASSQGEGTTSNYGYTF
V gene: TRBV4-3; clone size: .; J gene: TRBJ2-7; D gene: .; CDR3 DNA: TGCGCCAGCAGCCAAGATCGGGGGTCCTCCTACGAGCAGTACTTC; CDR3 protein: CASSQDRGSSYEQYF
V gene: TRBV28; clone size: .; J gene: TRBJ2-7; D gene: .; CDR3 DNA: TGTGCCAGCAGTTTAGGGGGGACTCGAACCTACGAGCAGTACTTC; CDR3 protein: CASSLGGTRTYEQYF
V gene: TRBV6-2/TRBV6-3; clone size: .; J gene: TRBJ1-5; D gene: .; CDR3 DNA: TGTGCCAGCAGCGACAGGACGGATCAGCCCCAGCATTTT; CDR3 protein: CASSDRTDQPQHF
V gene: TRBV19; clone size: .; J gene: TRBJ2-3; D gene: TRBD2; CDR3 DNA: TGTGCCAGTGAGATTAGCGGGAACACAGATACGCAGTATTTT; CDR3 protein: CASEISGNTDTQYF
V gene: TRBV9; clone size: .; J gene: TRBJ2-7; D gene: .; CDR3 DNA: TGTGCCAGCAGCGTAGGAGTTAGGGGTGCCTACGAGCAGTACTTC; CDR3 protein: CASSVGVRGAYEQYF
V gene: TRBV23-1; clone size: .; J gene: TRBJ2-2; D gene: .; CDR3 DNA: TGCGCCAGCAGTCAACCCCTAGGACTAAGCCGCATAGGGTACACCGGGGAGCTGTTTTTT; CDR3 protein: CASSQPLGLSRIGYTGELFF
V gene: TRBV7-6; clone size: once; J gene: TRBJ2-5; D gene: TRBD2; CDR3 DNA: TGTGCCAGCAGCCCAAGAGCGGGAGGGGTTCAAGAGACCCAGTACTTC; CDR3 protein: CASSPRAGGVQETQYF
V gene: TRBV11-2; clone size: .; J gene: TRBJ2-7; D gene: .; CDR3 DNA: TGTGCCAGCACCTCGAAAGCGGGCAGGGTCTACGAGCAGTACTTC; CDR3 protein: CASTSKAGRVYEQYF
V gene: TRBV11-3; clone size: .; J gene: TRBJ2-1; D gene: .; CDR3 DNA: TGTGCCAGCAGCTTAAGACTTAGCGGTCTGGGAAATGAGCAGTTCTTC; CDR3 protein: CASSLRLSGLGNEQFF
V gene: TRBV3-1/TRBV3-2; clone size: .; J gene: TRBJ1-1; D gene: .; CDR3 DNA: TGTGCCAGCAGCCAAGACGCGGTGAACACTGAAGCTTTCTTT; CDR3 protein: CASSQDAVNTEAFF
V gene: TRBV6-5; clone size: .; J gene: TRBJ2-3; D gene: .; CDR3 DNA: TGTGCCAGCACCCCCGACAAGGTGTCAGATACGCAGTATTTT; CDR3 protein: CASTPDKVSDTQYF
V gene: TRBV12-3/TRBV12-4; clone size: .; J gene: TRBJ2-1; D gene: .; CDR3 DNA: TGTGCCAGCAGTGCCGAGGATGAGCAGTTCTTC; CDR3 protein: CASSAEDEQFF
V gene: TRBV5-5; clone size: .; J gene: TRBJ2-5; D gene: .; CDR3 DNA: TGTGCCAGCAGCCTCGACCGACAGGTCGCGCAGACCCAGTACTTC; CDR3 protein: CASSLDRQVAQTQYF
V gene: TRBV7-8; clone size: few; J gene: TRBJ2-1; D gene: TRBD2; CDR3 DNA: TGTGCCAGCAGCTTAGCGCTAGCGGGGTACAATGAGCAGTTCTTC; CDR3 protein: CASSLALAGYNEQFF
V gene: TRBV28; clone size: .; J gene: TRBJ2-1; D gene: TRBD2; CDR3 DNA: TGTGCCAGCAAGACTAGCGGGGACCACAATGAGCAGTTCTTC; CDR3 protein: CASKTSGDHNEQFF